Shown below are 25 T cell receptor beta chains from a single sample sequenced in a study of CD8 T cells in Susac syndrome. RNA in amounts of roughly 0.45 to 1 ug was reverse transcribed with random hexamers. TCRdb reprocessed the immunoSEQ multiplex PCR reads with MiXCR, giving one entry per CDR3 protein. This table holds roughly 400,000 distinct CDR3 sequences, about 85% found once. Sequencing was performed on CD8+ T cells from PBMCs. The receptors shown here come from a human donor with multiple sclerosis.

The chain carries TRBV12-3 or TRBV12-4 and TRBJ2-7, with 11 bases matching TRBD1. The CDR3 totals 14 residues. V lost 5 bases, J lost 4 bases, and 4 bases stayed unmatched. The CDR3 DNA is TGTGCCAGCAGTAGGACAGGGGGCCTATACGAGCAGTACTTC. Amino acids: CASSRTGGLYEQYF.

The chain is built from TRBV4-1 and TRBJ2-2; 9 bases are shared with TRBD1. Germline CDR1 and CDR2: MGHRA and YSYEKL. V gave up 3 bases and J gave up 7 bases; unmatched junction bases: 6. The CDR3 is made up of 15 amino acids. CDR3 residues: CASSQPGTGNGELFF. The CDR3, as DNA: TGCGCCAGCAGCCAGCCCGGGACAGGGAACGGGGAGCTGTTTTTT.

This clonotype was seen only once. The chain couples TRBV7-9 to TRBJ2-7, with D tentatively TRBD2 (5 bases). Looked up from germline, CDR1 is SEHNR and CDR2 is FQNEAQ (reference sequence). V gave up 5 bases and J gave up 13 bases, with 21 bases separating them. This CDR3 region has 13 residues. CDR3 residues: CASSPPLRPRLYF. For the CDR3, the DNA is TGTGCCAGCAGCCCACCCCTCCGGCCGAGACTATACTTC.

This clonotype was found once. The chain carries TRBV3-1 and TRBJ1-1; tentative D call: TRBD1 (5 bases). The V gene's germline CDR1 is LGHDT and CDR2 YNNKEL (reference sequence). The CDR3 is made up of 14 amino acids. V lost 3 bases and J 3 bases, leaving 11 bases between the germline ends. CDR3: CASSHQGSYTEAFF. CDR3 nucleotides: TGTGCCAGCAGCCACCAGGGTTCATACACTGAAGCTTTCTTT.

The CDR3 DNA reads TGTGCCAGCAGCCCCCAAGGAGCGGAGGTATACAATGAGCAGTTCTTC. It translates to CASSPQGAEVYNEQFF. The chain links TRBV11-3 to TRBJ2-1, with D maybe TRBD2 (5 bases). The germline V gene encodes CDR1 SGHNT and CDR2 YENEEA. CDR3 size: 16 residues. Trimming stripped 5 bases from V and 4 bases from J, with 18 bases between.

V is TRBV11-2 and J is TRBJ2-7, with D perhaps TRBD1 (6 bases). V shed 4 bases and J shed 3 bases, with 19 bases lying between them. Germline V CDR1 and CDR2: SGHAT, FQNNGV. The CDR3 has 16 amino acids. The CDR3 DNA sequence: TGTGCCAGCAGCTCCCACCTCCGACAGGTTCTCTACGAGCAGTACTTC. It specifies CASSSHLRQVLYEQYF.

The chain employs TRBV28 and TRBJ2-7; 8 bases are shared with TRBD1. Germline V gene data show CDR1 as MDHEN and CDR2 as SYDVKM. V was clipped by 1 base and J by 8 bases; unmatched bases: 4. The CDR3 contains 13 residues. CDR3 residues: CASSLYWTGQQYF. The CDR3 nucleotides are TGTGCCAGCAGTTTATACTGGACAGGGCAGCAGTACTTC.

The rearrangement joins TRBV7-9 to TRBJ2-1, with D unclear. The CDR3 is made up of 16 amino acids. The germline gives CDR1 SEHNR, CDR2 FQNEAQ (reference sequence). The germline V and J ends were trimmed by 4 bases and 4 bases, with 17 bases remaining between them. CDR3 DNA: TGTGCCAGCAGCTCCGAAGACTGGTCCCCATACAATGAGCAGTTCTTC. It is translated as CASSSEDWSPYNEQFF.

This chain connects TRBV5-1 to TRBJ2-3, with TRBD2 identical over 12 bases. The CDR3 extends over 16 amino acids. The trim removed 1 base at V and 2 bases at J, leaving 2 bases unmatched. Germline CDR1 is SGHRS and CDR2 is YFSETQ. The CDR3: CASSLLAGGNTDTQYF. Here the CDR3 DNA reads TGCGCCAGCAGCTTGCTAGCGGGGGGGAACACAGATACGCAGTATTTT. Filled out from reference TRBV5-1 and TRBJ2-3, the complete variable domain reads KAGVTQTPRYLIKTRGQQVTLSCSPISGHRSVSWYQQTPGQGLQFLFEYFSETQRNKGNFPGRFSGRQFSNSRSEMNVSTLELGDSALYLCASSLLAGGNTDTQYFGPGTRLTVL.

The V gene is TRBV12-5, the J gene TRBJ2-3, with a weak D call TRBD1 (6 bases). The CDR3 spans 15 residues. Germline V gives CDR1 LGHNT, CDR2 FRNRAP. The V end was cut by 6 bases, the J end by 2 bases, with 15 bases between. The CDR3 loop reads CASGPGDTPTDTQYF. The DNA of the CDR3 is TGTGCTAGTGGCCCAGGGGACACACCCACAGATACGCAGTATTTT.

The chain links TRBV30 to TRBJ1-4, with 9 bases matching TRBD1. The CDR3 runs 16 residues. Germline V gene lookup returns CDR1 GTSNPN and CDR2 SVGIG (reference sequence). The junction had 10 bases not matched to a gene; V was cut back by 0 bases and J by 8 bases. CDR3 sequence reads: CAWSVRPGQGWEKLFF. The CDR3 DNA follows: TGTGCCTGGAGTGTACGCCCGGGACAGGGATGGGAAAAACTGTTTTTT.

The chain uses TRBV6-5 and TRBJ2-5, with 7 nucleotides matching TRBD2. The J segment lost 4 bases and the V segment lost 7 bases, leaving 9 bases of the junction unmatched. CDR3 length: 14 amino acids. Germline V gene lookup returns CDR1 MNHEY and CDR2 SVGAGI. The CDR3 DNA reads as TGTGCCAGCACCGACGTGGGGGGGGGAGAGACCCAGTACTTC. It specifies CASTDVGGGETQYF.

Written as DNA, the CDR3 is TGTGCCAGCAGTCGACAGAACACTGAAGCTTTCTTT. Its translation: CASSRQNTEAFF. V usage is TRBV6-1 and J usage is TRBJ1-1; no clear D. The CDR3 has 12 residues. Looked up from germline, CDR1 is MNHNS and CDR2 is SASEGT. V lost 5 bases to trimming and J lost 1 base, with 5 bases between them.

The chain combines TRBV6-1 with TRBJ2-1, with 10 bases matching TRBD1. Germline CDR1 and CDR2: MNHNS and SASEGT. V trimming: 10 bases; J trimming: 4 bases; junction bases outside the gene matches: 4. The CDR3 has 13 amino acids. This chain's CDR3 is CATGTGAYNEQFF. The CDR3, as DNA: TGTGCCACGGGGACAGGGGCGTACAATGAGCAGTTCTTC.

This rearrangement joins TRBV28 to TRBJ2-7; 13 nucleotides line up with TRBD2. The germline gives CDR1 MDHEN, CDR2 SYDVKM. Trimming took 11 bases from V and 5 from J; bases not matched to a gene: 3. The CDR3 totals 12 residues. The DNA for the CDR3 is TGTGCCGCAGGACTAGCGGGAGACGAGCAGTACTTC. Amino acid sequence: CAAGLAGDEQYF.

In this sample, this clonotype turned up once. The rearrangement uses TRBV29-1 and TRBJ2-1, with TRBD2 matching over 11 bases. Per the germline V gene, CDR1 is SQVTM and CDR2 is ANQGSEA. J lost 8 bases, V lost 4 bases, and 10 bases had no gene match. CDR3 size: 15 residues. The CDR3 loop reads CSVVLAGVFLYEQFF. CDR3 coding DNA: TGCAGCGTTGTACTAGCGGGGGTATTTTTGTATGAGCAGTTCTTC.

The chain combines TRBV5-1 with TRBJ2-3, with 7 bases that match TRBD2. V dropped 3 bases and J dropped 6; count of bases not matched to a gene: 1. The CDR3 runs to 12 residues. CDR1 and CDR2 (germline): SGHRS, YFSETQ. The CDR3: CASSWGGDTQYF. The CDR3 DNA reads as TGCGCCAGCAGCTGGGGAGGGGATACGCAGTATTTT.

The chain combines TRBV18 with TRBJ2-7, with D possibly TRBD2 on 5 matching bases. Germline loops: CDR1 KGHSH, CDR2 LQKENI. The CDR3 length is 16 residues. V lost 6 bases and J lost 2, with 20 bases in between. As DNA, the CDR3 is TGTGCCAGCTCGGAAAAGAGGAGGCTTTGGACCTACGAGCAGTACTTC. It encodes CASSEKRRLWTYEQYF.

The chain joins TRBV11-2 to TRBJ2-4; 8 positions match TRBD1. Trimming removed 5 bases from V and 1 base from J; junction bases left unmatched: 7. CDR3 length: 16 residues. CDR1 and CDR2 (germline): SGHAT, FQNNGV. The CDR3: CASSPWTGRAKNIQYF. CDR3 coding DNA: TGTGCCAGCAGCCCGTGGACAGGGAGGGCCAAAAACATTCAGTACTTC.

For this clonotype: It is likely a read error, because the conserved phenylalanine at the end of the CDR3 is missing. The chain uses TRBV18 and TRBJ1-2; D remains ambiguous. This CDR3 has 13 amino acids. The germline gives CDR1 KGHSH, CDR2 LQKENI. CDR3 amino acids: CASSGTPNYGYTL. The DNA for the CDR3 is TGCGCCAGCTCGGGCACTCCGAACTATGGCTACACCCTC.

The chain links TRBV27 to TRBJ2-5; perhaps TRBD2 as D (6 bases). CDR1 and CDR2 (germline): MNHEY, SMNVEV (reference sequence). V lost 2 bases to trimming and J lost 2 bases, with 15 bases between them. This CDR3 is 16 amino acids long. The CDR3 reads CASSLRPGLIQETQYF. CDR3 DNA sequence: TGTGCCAGCAGTTTAAGGCCGGGACTGATACAAGAGACCCAGTACTTC.

Of note for this clonotype: The CDR3 does not close with the conserved phenylalanine or tryptophan, likely indicating a read error. J is TRBJ1-2 and V is TRBV7-2; 8 bases fit TRBD1. The CDR3 is 17 residues long. The germline gives CDR1 SGHTA, CDR2 FQGNSA. J was trimmed by 4 bases and V by 1 base; bases with no gene match: 11. The CDR3 bases are TGTGCCAGCAGCTTAGATATCCAGGGGGCGCGGCTCTATGGCTACACCCTC. Translation gives CASSLDIQGARLYGYTL.

The V call is TRBV4-2, the J call TRBJ1-1, with D possibly being TRBD1 (6 bases). In germline, CDR1 is LGHNA, CDR2 YNFKEQ. The CDR3 is 15 residues long. V was pared by 0 bases and J by 4 bases, with 12 bases between. The CDR3 here is CASSQDRQGSTEAFF. The CDR3 DNA reads as TGTGCCAGCAGCCAAGATAGGCAGGGGAGCACTGAAGCTTTCTTT.

The rearrangement links TRBV20-1 to TRBJ2-3; D not certain. Germline V gene data show CDR1 as DFQATT and CDR2 as SNEGSKA (reference sequence). V was trimmed by 6 bases and J by 6 bases, leaving 7 bases between them. The CDR3 totals 10 residues. The CDR3 sequence is CSADYDTQYF. CDR3 nucleotides: TGCAGTGCCGATTACGATACGCAGTATTTT.

This clonotype was detected only a few times. The chain couples TRBV6-5 to TRBJ2-3; 7 bases agree with TRBD1. The J segment lost 1 base and the V segment lost 2 bases, leaving 3 bases of the junction unmatched. CDR1 and CDR2 (germline): MNHEY, SVGAGI. The CDR3 contains 15 residues. The CDR3 loop reads CASSYNRGGTDTQYF. The CDR3 DNA is TGTGCCAGCAGTTACAACAGGGGAGGCACAGATACGCAGTATTTT.